The 20 T cell receptor beta chains below come from one sample, sequenced in a study of T-cell memory formation after mild COVID-19. TCRdb analysed the 5' RACE reads with MiXCR anew, one entry per CDR3 protein. The table shows around 110,000 distinct CDR3 sequences, with 9.5% to 15% occurring only once. Sequences were obtained from PBMCs or a T cell subset sorted from them (not recorded which). These receptors originate from an adult woman who had mild COVID-19 (a few samples of this study predate the infection). Cell type and time point are not known.

This clonotype was found many times. This chain joins TRBV7-8 and TRBJ2-2; D is unresolved. The CDR3 has 14 residues. CDR1 and CDR2 from the germline V gene are SGHVS and FQNEAQ. Deletions cut 11 bases from V and 0 bases from J, with 13 bases between. Here the CDR3 DNA reads TGTGCCCTATCCGCCACAGCGAACACCGGGGAGCTGTTTTTT. This codes for CALSATANTGELFF.

This chain uses TRBV10-3 with TRBJ2-2, with TRBD1 identical over 11 bases. Germline lookup yields CDR1 ENHRY and CDR2 SYGVKD. Trimming removed 2 bases from V and 5 bases from J; junction bases left unmatched: 1. This CDR3 comprises 15 residues. CDR3 nucleotide sequence: TGTGCCATCAGTGAGGGACAGGGGGCAACCGGGGAGCTGTTTTTT. This translates into CAISEGQGATGELFF.

This clonotype appeared a few times. The V gene is TRBV7-9, the J gene TRBJ2-1; possibly TRBD1 for D (6 bases). This CDR3 contains 14 residues. The germline CDR1 and CDR2 sequences are SEHNR and FQNEAQ (reference sequence). Between the trimmed V and J ends, which lost 5 bases and 6 bases, there was a span of 14 bases. CDR3 in DNA: TGTGCCAGCAGCCCGCTGGACAGTGCCAATGAGCAGTTCTTC. This encodes CASSPLDSANEQFF.

This clonotype was observed a few times. This chain links TRBV14 with TRBJ2-4, with D possibly being TRBD1 (6 bases). The CDR3 loop spans 14 amino acids. Trimming took 0 bases from V and 9 from J, leaving 12 bases between them. CDR1 is SGHDN, CDR2 FVKESK, per germline. In nucleotides, the CDR3 is TGTGCCAGCAGCCAAGAGTGGACAGTTGCCATTCAGTACTTC. Its protein product is CASSQEWTVAIQYF.

This clonotype was seen a handful of times. This sequence joins TRBV27 and TRBJ2-3, with D possibly being TRBD1 (6 bases). The CDR3 runs 17 residues. Germline V gene sequence: CDR1 MNHEY, CDR2 SMNVEV (reference sequence). V lost 5 bases and J 0 bases, leaving 18 bases between the germline ends. As DNA, the CDR3 is TGTGCCAGCAGTCCCGGACAGATACTTACTAGCACAGATACGCAGTATTTT. Amino acids: CASSPGQILTSTDTQYF.

This chain connects TRBV12-3 or TRBV12-4 to TRBJ1-2; no clear D. V shed 4 bases and J shed 2 bases, with 8 bases lying between them. This CDR3 comprises 13 residues. The CDR3 is CASSYSHNYGYTF. DNA of the CDR3: TGTGCCAGCAGTTACAGCCACAACTATGGCTACACCTTC.

The chain uses TRBV27 and TRBJ1-1, with a weak D call TRBD1 (6 bases). Germline assignment: CDR1 MNHEY and CDR2 SMNVEV (reference sequence). V was clipped by 1 base and J by 4 bases, with 13 bases between them. The CDR3 length is 15 residues. CDR3 DNA: TGTGCCAGCAGTTTATACAATCCCAGGGGCACTGAAGCTTTCTTT. Translated, it gives CASSLYNPRGTEAFF.

This clonotype occurred a few times. The chain carries TRBV6-1 and TRBJ1-2; possible D gene TRBD1, 5 bases. With 7 bases removed from V and 4 bases from J, the gap between germline ends came to 13 bases. Germline V gives CDR1 MNHNS, CDR2 SASEGT. The CDR3 covers 13 residues. The CDR3 bases are TGTGCCAGCACGGCAGGGACGGCCTATGGCTACACCTTC. Translated, it gives CASTAGTAYGYTF.

This chain links TRBV7-9 with TRBJ2-2; tentative D call: TRBD1 (5 bases). V lost 0 bases, J lost 3 bases, and 5 bases lay in between. Germline V gene lookup returns CDR1 SEHNR and CDR2 FQNEAQ (reference sequence). The CDR3 sequence is 14 residues long. CDR3 sequence: CASSLAGDTGELFF. The CDR3 DNA reads as TGTGCCAGCAGCTTAGCAGGGGACACCGGGGAGCTGTTTTTT.

This clonotype showed up many times. This CDR3 reads CSVSPTGNTEAFF. The DNA of the CDR3 is TGCAGCGTCTCCCCTACAGGGAACACTGAAGCTTTCTTT. This chain connects TRBV29-1 to TRBJ1-1; D perhaps matches TRBD1 (5 bases). Looked up from germline, CDR1 is SQVTM and CDR2 is ANQGSEA. The CDR3 consists of 13 residues. The V end was cut by 6 bases, the J end by 1 base, with 12 bases between.

This clonotype has just a few counts. This chain links TRBV15 with TRBJ1-1; tentatively, D is TRBD1 (5 bases). Trimming stripped 0 bases from V and 2 bases from J, with 13 bases between. The CDR3 spans 16 residues. The germline V gene encodes CDR1 LNHNV and CDR2 YYDKDF (reference sequence). Here the CDR3 reads CATSRDATGGNTEAFF. The CDR3 nucleotides are TGTGCCACCAGCAGAGACGCCACCGGGGGAAACACTGAAGCTTTCTTT.

This clonotype was detected only a few times. For the CDR3, the DNA is TGTGCCAGCAGCCAAAGCTGGGAGGGGCCCACAGATACGCAGTATTTT. It yields the protein CASSQSWEGPTDTQYF. This chain uses TRBV14 with TRBJ2-3; 7 nucleotides line up with TRBD2. The germline V gene has CDR1 SGHDN and CDR2 FVKESK. The ends lost 2 bases at V and 2 bases at J; junction bases unmatched: 7. The CDR3 loop spans 16 amino acids.

This clonotype has only a few counts. This chain connects TRBV12-3 or TRBV12-4 to TRBJ2-3; 8 nucleotides agree with TRBD2. This CDR3 comprises 15 residues. Trimming at V came to 6 bases and at J to 1 base, leaving 6 bases not matched to a gene. The CDR3 region has the DNA TGTGCCAGCAGCTATAGCGGGGCGGGCACAGATACGCAGTATTTT. This encodes CASSYSGAGTDTQYF.

This clonotype was counted a few times. The chain uses TRBV19 and TRBJ2-6; tentative D call: TRBD2 (5 bases). This CDR3 spans 14 amino acids. Germline-derived CDR1 and CDR2 are LNHDA and SQIVND (reference sequence). Between the trimmed V and J ends, which lost 3 bases and 2 bases, there was a span of 5 bases. CDR3 residues: CASSIGAGANVLTF. As DNA, the CDR3 is TGTGCCAGTAGTATCGGGGCTGGGGCCAACGTCCTGACTTTC.

In DNA form, the CDR3 reads TGCGCCAGCAGCGCGAGGGAGTACCAAGAGACCCAGTACTTC. This translates into CASSAREYQETQYF. V is TRBV5-1 and J is TRBJ2-5, with D perhaps TRBD2 (5 bases). Trimming shortened V by 4 bases and J by 0 bases, and 10 bases separated the two germline ends. The CDR3 consists of 14 residues. Per germline, CDR1 SGHRS and CDR2 YFSETQ.

This clonotype occurred a few times. The chain employs TRBV5-1 and TRBJ2-1; 8 bases are shared with TRBD2. This CDR3 is built from 15 residues. The germline gives CDR1 SGHRS, CDR2 YFSETQ. Trimming removed 4 bases from V and 5 bases from J; junction bases left unmatched: 8. The CDR3 loop is CASSREGAGNNEQFF. Here the CDR3 DNA reads TGCGCCAGCAGCCGGGAGGGAGCGGGGAACAATGAGCAGTTCTTC.

This clonotype was seen at least ten times. The J gene is TRBJ2-1, the V gene TRBV7-9; 7 nucleotides align to TRBD2. Germline CDR1 and CDR2: SEHNR and FQNEAQ (reference sequence). The CDR3 runs to 17 residues. V was pared by 1 base and J by 4 bases, with 10 bases of the junction left unmatched. The CDR3 here is CASSLGASGLRYNEQFF. DNA of the CDR3: TGTGCCAGCAGCTTAGGGGCTAGCGGTTTACGGTACAATGAGCAGTTCTTC.

The chain uses TRBV5-5 and TRBJ2-1, with TRBD2 matching 15 bases. Germline trimming cut 4 bases from V and 6 bases from J; bases unmatched to any gene: 11. Germline V gene data show CDR1 as SGHKS and CDR2 as YYEKEE (reference sequence). The length of the CDR3 is 18 residues. Here the CDR3 DNA reads TGTGCCAGCAGCCCTAGGACTAGCGGGGGGGTAGGAGGCAATGAGCAGTTCTTC. Translation gives CASSPRTSGGVGGNEQFF.

This clonotype was found many times. The rearrangement links TRBV25-1 to TRBJ2-3; perhaps D is TRBD1 or TRBD2 (5 bases each). The CDR3 loop spans 18 amino acids. Germline lookup yields CDR1 MGHDK and CDR2 SYGVNS. The germline V and J ends were trimmed by 3 bases and 2 bases, with 21 bases remaining between them. CDR3 loop: CASSEGVDRNRDTDTQYF. The CDR3 bases are TGTGCCAGCAGTGAGGGGGTCGATCGGAACAGAGACACAGATACGCAGTATTTT.

This clonotype was counted ten times or more. The J gene is TRBJ2-5, the V gene TRBV29-1; TRBD1 might be the D (5 bases). Germline loops: CDR1 SQVTM, CDR2 ANQGSEA. Trimming left V 3 bases short and J 2 bases short, with 13 bases between. This CDR3 comprises 14 residues. The CDR3 spells CSVDKGIPQETQYF. The CDR3 coding sequence is TGCAGCGTTGACAAGGGGATCCCTCAAGAGACCCAGTACTTC.